Listed below are T cell receptor beta chains from one sample, sequenced in a study of molecular identifiers for immune sequencing clone quantification. MiXCR, applied by TCRdb to the PCR reads, yields one record per CDR3 protein. The sample shows fewer than 350,000 distinct CDR3 sequences, roughly a quarter of them seen only once. The sequencing input was naive CD8+ T cells from blood, with Jurkat cell RNA spiked in. All receptors derive from a human donor in good health. Some libraries in this study had Jurkat cell RNA spiked in. The CDR3 runs from the conserved cysteine through the conserved F or W. A D gene is named only where the DNA matches it firmly. Clone size is stated in some rows and not others, as once, few, many or a class when expanded.

V gene: TRBV28
clone size: few
D gene: TRBD2
J gene: TRBJ2-7
CDR3 protein: CAIEPGLAGDEQYF
CDR3 DNA: TGTGCCATAGAGCCGGGACTAGCGGGAGACGAGCAGTACTTC

V gene: TRBV7-8
clone size: -
D gene: -
J gene: TRBJ1-2
CDR3 protein: CASSPAGVDGYTF
CDR3 DNA: TGTGCCAGCAGCCCGGCAGGGGTTGACGGCTACACCTTC

V gene: TRBV29-1
clone size: many
D gene: -
J gene: TRBJ2-2
CDR3 protein: CSVEVPSEDTGELFF
CDR3 DNA: TGCAGCGTTGAAGTTCCTAGCGAAGACACCGGGGAGCTGTTTTTT

V gene: TRBV4-1
clone size: few
D gene: -
J gene: TRBJ2-3
CDR3 protein: CASSQVEGSGDTQYF
CDR3 DNA: TGCGCCAGCAGCCAAGTTGAGGGGTCCGGAGATACGCAGTATTTT

V gene: TRBV29-1
clone size: -
D gene: -
J gene: TRBJ2-7
CDR3 protein: CSVEAMEGSYEQYF
CDR3 DNA: TGCAGCGTTGAAGCGATGGAGGGTTCCTACGAGCAGTACTTC

V gene: TRBV5-6
clone size: many
D gene: TRBD2
J gene: TRBJ2-2
CDR3 protein: CASSSGLAYTGELFF
CDR3 DNA: TGTGCCAGCAGCTCTGGACTAGCTTACACCGGGGAGCTGTTTTTT

V gene: TRBV10-3
clone size: -
D gene: TRBD2
J gene: TRBJ2-3
CDR3 protein: CAISDFDIAGVPDTQYF
CDR3 DNA: TGTGCCATCAGTGACTTCGACATAGCGGGAGTGCCAGATACGCAGTATTTT

V gene: TRBV7-9
clone size: many
D gene: -
J gene: TRBJ2-2
CDR3 protein: CASSPPDINTGELFF
CDR3 DNA: TGTGCCAGCAGCCCCCCAGACATAAACACCGGGGAGCTGTTTTTT

V gene: TRBV6-5
clone size: -
D gene: TRBD1
J gene: TRBJ1-1
CDR3 protein: CASRGGTGWTEAFF
CDR3 DNA: TGTGCCAGCAGAGGGGGGACAGGGTGGACTGAAGCTTTCTTT

V gene: TRBV19
clone size: few
D gene: -
J gene: TRBJ2-7
CDR3 protein: CATQKGRVQYF
CDR3 DNA: TGTGCCACTCAGAAAGGCCGTGTGCAGTACTTC

V gene: TRBV7-9
clone size: -
D gene: TRBD2
J gene: TRBJ2-7
CDR3 protein: CASSPGLAYVQYF
CDR3 DNA: TGTGCCAGCAGCCCGGGACTAGCCTACGTGCAGTACTTC

V gene: TRBV30
clone size: many
D gene: -
J gene: TRBJ1-1
CDR3 protein: CAWSVIGIAEAFF
CDR3 DNA: TGTGCCTGGAGTGTAATAGGGATCGCTGAAGCTTTCTTT

V gene: TRBV5-6
clone size: many
D gene: -
J gene: TRBJ1-1
CDR3 protein: CASSLAWNTEAFF
CDR3 DNA: TGTGCCAGCAGCTTGGCGTGGAACACTGAAGCTTTCTTT

V gene: TRBV28
clone size: -
D gene: -
J gene: TRBJ1-2
CDR3 protein: CASSSIPRSADYGYTF
CDR3 DNA: TGTGCCAGCAGCTCGATCCCCAGGTCAGCAGACTATGGCTACACCTTC

V gene: TRBV27
clone size: -
D gene: TRBD2
J gene: TRBJ2-3
CDR3 protein: CASSSLAGEGDTQYF
CDR3 DNA: TGTGCCAGCAGTTCTCTAGCGGGAGAGGGAGATACGCAGTATTTT

V gene: TRBV15
clone size: few
D gene: -
J gene: TRBJ1-5
CDR3 protein: CATSRDRFGGLMAQHF
CDR3 DNA: TGTGCCACCAGCAGAGATCGGTTCGGGGGTCTGATGGCCCAGCATTTT

V gene: TRBV19
clone size: once
D gene: -
J gene: TRBJ2-3
CDR3 protein: CASNQGPADTQCF
CDR3 DNA: TGTGCCAGTAACCAGGGGCCCGCAGATACGCAGTGTTTT

V gene: TRBV6-2/TRBV6-3
clone size: many
D gene: -
J gene: TRBJ2-7
CDR3 protein: CASSYPTYEQYF
CDR3 DNA: TGTGCCAGCAGTTACCCGACCTACGAGCAGTACTTC

V gene: TRBV4-1
clone size: many
D gene: -
J gene: TRBJ2-7
CDR3 protein: CASSQREGSYEQYF
CDR3 DNA: TGCGCCAGCAGCCAACGAGAGGGTAGCTACGAGCAGTACTTC

V gene: TRBV3-2
clone size: few
D gene: -
J gene: TRBJ2-3
CDR3 protein: CASSQGTSGRMDTQYF
CDR3 DNA: TGTGCCAGCAGCCAAGGTACTAGCGGGCGTATGGATACGCAGTATTTT

V gene: TRBV19
clone size: few
D gene: TRBD1
J gene: TRBJ2-7
CDR3 protein: CASSVGTGGPYEQYF
CDR3 DNA: TGTGCCAGTAGTGTGGGGACAGGTGGGCCCTACGAGCAGTACTTC

V gene: TRBV25-1
clone size: many
D gene: -
J gene: TRBJ2-5
CDR3 protein: CASIVSGQETQYF
CDR3 DNA: TGTGCCAGCATTGTTAGCGGTCAAGAGACCCAGTACTTC

V gene: TRBV30
clone size: few
D gene: -
J gene: TRBJ2-7
CDR3 protein: CAWSVLSGRSYEQYF
CDR3 DNA: TGTGCCTGGAGTGTACTCTCGGGACGTAGCTACGAGCAGTACTTC

V gene: TRBV4-3
clone size: -
D gene: -
J gene: TRBJ1-5
CDR3 protein: CASSQDGDSNQPQHF
CDR3 DNA: TGCGCCAGCAGCCAAGATGGGGATAGCAATCAGCCCCAGCATTTT

V gene: TRBV28
clone size: many
D gene: -
J gene: TRBJ1-5
CDR3 protein: CASSLRLIVPGRLNSNQPQHF
CDR3 DNA: TGTGCCAGCAGTTTACGGCTCATAGTCCCCGGGCGGCTTAATAGCAATCAGCCCCAGCATTTT

V gene: TRBV7-9
clone size: -
D gene: -
J gene: TRBJ1-1
CDR3 protein: CASSLVTGQNTEAFF
CDR3 DNA: TGTGCCAGCAGCTTAGTCACAGGGCAGAACACTGAAGCTTTCTTT

V gene: TRBV21-1
clone size: -
D gene: -
J gene: TRBJ2-6
CDR3 protein: CASSKEGVISGANVLTF
CDR3 DNA: TGTGCCAGCAGCAAAGAGGGGGTTATCTCTGGGGCCAACGTCCTGACTTTC

V gene: TRBV20-1
clone size: many
D gene: -
J gene: TRBJ1-2
CDR3 protein: CSARQGGPEYYYGYTF
CDR3 DNA: TGCAGTGCTAGACAGGGCGGACCGGAGTACTACTATGGCTACACCTTC

V gene: TRBV7-2
clone size: many
D gene: TRBD1
J gene: TRBJ1-6
CDR3 protein: CASSLDGTGNSPLHF
CDR3 DNA: TGTGCCAGCAGCTTAGACGGGACAGGGAACTCACCCCTCCACTTT

V gene: TRBV28
clone size: many
D gene: -
J gene: TRBJ1-2
CDR3 protein: CASSSSGTLYGYTF
CDR3 DNA: TGTGCCAGCAGTTCCTCCGGGACACTCTATGGCTACACCTTC

V gene: TRBV24-1
clone size: -
D gene: -
J gene: TRBJ1-2
CDR3 protein: CATSGSDVTPDRVYGYTF
CDR3 DNA: TGTGCCACCAGTGGTTCGGATGTAACTCCGGACAGAGTATATGGCTACACCTTC

V gene: TRBV29-1
clone size: many
D gene: -
J gene: TRBJ2-1
CDR3 protein: CSVEDPDSTVFDEQFF
CDR3 DNA: TGCAGCGTTGAAGATCCGGATAGCACGGTTTTCGATGAGCAGTTCTTC

V gene: TRBV30
clone size: few
D gene: -
J gene: TRBJ1-4
CDR3 protein: CAWSMEALNEKLFF
CDR3 DNA: TGTGCCTGGAGTATGGAAGCCCTTAATGAAAAACTGTTTTTT

V gene: TRBV9
clone size: -
D gene: -
J gene: TRBJ2-7
CDR3 protein: CARSGGPGGAYEQYF
CDR3 DNA: TGTGCCCGCAGCGGGGGCCCAGGGGGGGCCTACGAGCAGTACTTC

V gene: TRBV19
clone size: -
D gene: TRBD1
J gene: TRBJ2-3
CDR3 protein: CASRKTGAHTQYF
CDR3 DNA: TGTGCCAGTAGAAAAACAGGGGCTCATACGCAGTATTTT

V gene: TRBV27
clone size: few
D gene: -
J gene: TRBJ1-1
CDR3 protein: CASSFQGQDTEAFF
CDR3 DNA: TGTGCCAGCAGTTTTCAGGGGCAGGACACTGAAGCTTTCTTT

V gene: TRBV7-9
clone size: few
D gene: -
J gene: TRBJ2-5
CDR3 protein: CASSHPQGKPQYF
CDR3 DNA: TGTGCCAGCAGCCATCCTCAGGGAAAGCCCCAGTACTTC

V gene: TRBV4-3
clone size: many
D gene: TRBD1
J gene: TRBJ1-2
CDR3 protein: CASSQGDRGNYGYTF
CDR3 DNA: TGCGCCAGCAGCCAAGGGGACAGGGGCAACTATGGCTACACCTTC

V gene: TRBV7-9
clone size: many
D gene: -
J gene: TRBJ2-2
CDR3 protein: CASSLVDRTGELFF
CDR3 DNA: TGTGCCAGCAGCTTAGTTGACCGCACCGGGGAGCTGTTTTTT

V gene: TRBV13
clone size: -
D gene: -
J gene: TRBJ2-1
CDR3 protein: CASSSIQTRSSYNEQFF
CDR3 DNA: TGTGCCAGCAGCTCTATCCAGACACGGAGCTCCTACAATGAGCAGTTCTTC

V gene: TRBV27
clone size: few
D gene: TRBD1
J gene: TRBJ2-7
CDR3 protein: CASSSRQGAAYEQYF
CDR3 DNA: TGTGCCAGCAGTTCCCGACAGGGGGCGGCATACGAGCAGTACTTC

V gene: TRBV12-3/TRBV12-4
clone size: -
D gene: TRBD2
J gene: TRBJ2-7
CDR3 protein: CASKEGRAYEQYF
CDR3 DNA: TGTGCCAGCAAAGAGGGGAGGGCCTACGAGCAGTACTTC

V gene: TRBV5-6
clone size: few
D gene: -
J gene: TRBJ2-7
CDR3 protein: CASSFGLSYEQYF
CDR3 DNA: TGTGCCAGCAGCTTCGGTCTCTCCTACGAGCAGTACTTC

V gene: TRBV2
clone size: many
D gene: -
J gene: TRBJ1-4
CDR3 protein: CASSGTHISTNEKLFF
CDR3 DNA: TGTGCCAGCAGTGGGACACATATCTCAACTAATGAAAAACTGTTTTTT

V gene: TRBV9
clone size: many
D gene: TRBD1
J gene: TRBJ2-4
CDR3 protein: CASSTTGTDLAKNIQYF
CDR3 DNA: TGTGCCAGCAGCACAACCGGGACAGATCTAGCCAAAAACATTCAGTACTTC

V gene: TRBV29-1
clone size: many
D gene: -
J gene: TRBJ1-1
CDR3 protein: CSVVLTEAFF
CDR3 DNA: TGCAGCGTTGTCCTTACTGAAGCTTTCTTT

V gene: TRBV30
clone size: -
D gene: -
J gene: TRBJ2-2
CDR3 protein: CAWSLGDHTGELFF
CDR3 DNA: TGTGCCTGGAGTTTGGGGGACCACACCGGGGAGCTGTTTTTT

V gene: TRBV14
clone size: -
D gene: TRBD1
J gene: TRBJ2-7
CDR3 protein: CASSQDLGQGVHEQYF
CDR3 DNA: TGTGCCAGCAGCCAAGATCTTGGGCAGGGGGTCCACGAGCAGTACTTC

V gene: TRBV7-9
clone size: many
D gene: TRBD2
J gene: TRBJ2-1
CDR3 protein: CASSFPTSGKDNEQFF
CDR3 DNA: TGTGCCAGCAGCTTCCCGACTAGCGGGAAGGACAATGAGCAGTTCTTC

V gene: TRBV7-9
clone size: many
D gene: -
J gene: TRBJ1-1
CDR3 protein: CASSLDYKMGKMNTEAFF
CDR3 DNA: TGTGCCAGCAGCCTAGACTACAAAATGGGAAAAATGAACACTGAAGCTTTCTTT

V gene: TRBV6-5
clone size: many
D gene: TRBD1
J gene: TRBJ1-5
CDR3 protein: CASRVGTGENPQHF
CDR3 DNA: TGTGCCAGCAGGGTTGGGACAGGGGAAAATCCCCAGCATTTT

V gene: TRBV7-9
clone size: -
D gene: -
J gene: TRBJ2-5
CDR3 protein: CASSSGPVGETQYF
CDR3 DNA: TGTGCCAGCAGCTCGGGACCTGTTGGGGAGACCCAGTACTTC

V gene: TRBV7-6
clone size: many
D gene: -
J gene: TRBJ2-5
CDR3 protein: CASSKLGAQYF
CDR3 DNA: TGTGCCAGCAGCAAGCTGGGGGCCCAGTACTTC

V gene: TRBV2
clone size: few
D gene: -
J gene: TRBJ1-6
CDR3 protein: CASSPLGRDLSSYNSPLHF
CDR3 DNA: TGTGCCAGCAGTCCCCTCGGCCGGGACCTAAGCTCCTATAATTCACCCCTCCACTTT

V gene: TRBV9
clone size: once
D gene: TRBD1
J gene: TRBJ1-6
CDR3 protein: CASSTATGSSPLHF
CDR3 DNA: TGTGCCAGCAGCACTGCGACAGGGAGTTCACCCCTCCACTTT

V gene: TRBV2
clone size: many
D gene: TRBD1
J gene: TRBJ2-5
CDR3 protein: CATRGDSQETQYF
CDR3 DNA: TGTGCCACACGTGGGGACAGCCAAGAGACCCAGTACTTC

V gene: TRBV4-3
clone size: -
D gene: TRBD2
J gene: TRBJ2-1
CDR3 protein: CASSQDSLAGDGEQFF
CDR3 DNA: TGCGCCAGCAGCCAAGATTCTCTAGCGGGAGACGGTGAGCAGTTCTTC

V gene: TRBV5-8
clone size: many
D gene: -
J gene: TRBJ2-3
CDR3 protein: CASSLGTAAQHTQYF
CDR3 DNA: TGTGCCAGCAGCTTGGGGACAGCGGCACAGCATACGCAGTATTTT

V gene: TRBV19
clone size: -
D gene: TRBD1
J gene: TRBJ2-3
CDR3 protein: CASSTFGTATDTQYF
CDR3 DNA: TGTGCCAGTAGTACTTTCGGGACAGCCACAGATACGCAGTATTTT